The 8 T cell receptor beta chains in this list originate from one sample, sequenced in a study of blood T cell repertoires in COVID-19. The table came from immunoSEQ multiplex PCR; TCRdb's copy has only in-frame clones and leaves some out. The sample has 200,000 or so clones, 80% seen once. Material: peripheral blood. Receptors were obtained from a human donor in a cohort sampled during active COVID-19.

The chain employs TRBV10-3 and TRBJ1-2; no definite D call. The V gene's germline CDR1 is ENHRY and CDR2 SYGVKD. This CDR3 comprises 14 residues. The V and J ends lost 4 bases and 4 bases respectively, with 13 bases between them. The CDR3 region is CAISVDVGLYGYTF. The CDR3 bases are TGTGCCATCAGTGTGGATGTGGGCCTCTATGGCTACACCTTC.

CDR3 DNA sequence: TGTGCCAGCAGCCCCGGGGGGGAGGGCTACACCTTC. Its protein product is CASSPGGEGYTF. This rearrangement joins TRBV6-5 to TRBJ1-2; tentatively, D is TRBD1 (5 bases). Germline V CDR1 and CDR2: MNHEY, SVGAGI. Trimming stripped 6 bases from V and 8 bases from J, with 13 bases between. The CDR3 is made up of 12 amino acids.

The CDR3 DNA is TGTGCCAGCAGCCCCACCGGGACTAGCGGGTACGAGCAGTACTTC. This gives the protein CASSPTGTSGYEQYF. The chain carries TRBV27 and TRBJ2-7; TRBD2 agrees at 12 bases. Germline values: CDR1 MNHEY, CDR2 SMNVEV (reference sequence). With 6 bases clipped from V and 4 bases from J, the junction kept 7 bases outside the gene matches. The CDR3 spans 15 residues.

J is TRBJ2-1 and V is TRBV2, with D perhaps TRBD2 (5 bases). Deletions cut 3 bases from V and 10 bases from J, with 13 bases between. The V gene's germline CDR1 is SNHLY and CDR2 FYNNEI. The CDR3 contains 13 residues. The CDR3 DNA is TGTGCCAGCAGTGACCCTCCGGGAATGGAGCAGTTCTTC. Translating gives CASSDPPGMEQFF.

V gene TRBV24-1 combines with J gene TRBJ2-7; TRBD2 might be the D (6 bases). The CDR3 has 13 residues. Between the trimmed V and J ends, which lost 4 bases and 7 bases, there was a span of 13 bases. CDR1 and CDR2 (germline): KGHDR, SFDVKD. CDR3 protein: CATSDPTRGEQYF. CDR3 DNA: TGTGCCACCAGTGACCCGACCCGGGGGGAGCAGTACTTC.

This clone was counted a few times. The chain combines TRBV7-5 with TRBJ2-2; the table's D gene call, TRBD2, was not cross checked with the DNA. TRBV7-5 is reported as a pseudogene. The CDR3 has 15 residues. The CDR3 spells CARSLGGSAGGELFF. The CDR3 region has the DNA TGTGCCAGAAGCTTAGGCGGGAGTGCCGGCGGGGAGCTGTTTTTT.

Points on this clone: A clone one base away is much larger, so this may be a read error. The sample carries other DNA sequences with the same CDR3. J is TRBJ2-7 and V is TRBV6-5; perhaps TRBD1 as D (6 bases). CDR3 length: 13 amino acids. CDR1 and CDR2 from the germline V gene are MNHEY and SVGAGI. Trimming removed 5 bases from V and 0 bases from J, with 8 bases in between. In DNA, the CDR3 is TGTGCCAGCAGTAAGGACAGCTCCTACGAGCAGTACTTC. Translated, it gives CASSKDSSYEQYF.

This clone was counted once. V and J are TRBV5-6 and TRBJ2-5; D might be TRBD2 (6 bases). Germline values: CDR1 SGHDT, CDR2 YYEEEE. This CDR3 is 13 amino acids long. Trimming took 4 bases from V and 5 from J, leaving 12 bases between them. The CDR3: CASSQEGRETQYF. The CDR3 nucleotides read TGTGCCAGCAGCCAGGAGGGGAGGGAGACCCAGTACTTC. The variable domain in full, with the rest retrieved from reference TRBV5-6 and TRBJ2-5, is DAGVTQSPTHLIKTRGQQVTLRCSPKSGHDTVSWYQQALGQGPQFIFQYYEEEERQRGNFPDRFSGHQFPNYSSELNVNALLLGDSALYLCASSQEGRETQYFGPGTRLLVL.